One and the same sample provided the 17 T cell receptor beta chains below, sequenced in a study of T-cell reconstitution after alpha-beta-depleted transplantation in children. Preparation of the TCRbeta library used unique molecular identifiers. In TCRdb, the PCR reads were re-called with MiXCR into one record per CDR3 protein. The repertoire holds some 490,000 distinct CDR3 sequences, approximately 12% seen once, with around 6.1% in the top ten. The source material was PBMCs from the stem cell graft donor, sampled from the stem cell graft. The receptors originated from a human donor who donated a stem cell graft to a child with combined immunodeficiency.

The chain joins TRBV12-3 or TRBV12-4 to TRBJ1-5, with TRBD1 identical over 7 bases. J gave up 9 bases and V 3 bases, and 8 bases lay outside the gene matches. The CDR3 runs 14 residues. The chain's CDR3 is CASSLSRGVRPQHF. The CDR3 DNA is TGTGCCAGCAGTTTGAGCAGGGGGGTAAGGCCCCAGCATTTT.

This clonotype came up a few times. The rearrangement joins TRBV7-2 to TRBJ2-3; the match to TRBD2 covers 9 bases. Germline V gives CDR1 SGHTA, CDR2 FQGNSA. The CDR3 runs to 14 residues. V lost 3 bases, J lost 4 bases, and 2 bases stayed unmatched. CDR3: CASSFWTSADTQYF. The CDR3 DNA reads as TGTGCCAGCAGCTTCTGGACTAGCGCAGATACGCAGTATTTT.

This clonotype was seen at least ten times. The chain uses TRBV10-3 and TRBJ2-1, with 8 nucleotides matching TRBD1. J was trimmed by 6 bases and V by 5 bases; bases with no gene match: 9. From germline, CDR1 is ENHRY and CDR2 SYGVKD. The CDR3 contains 15 residues. The chain's CDR3 is CAISPDRGISNEQFF. The DNA for the CDR3 is TGTGCCATCAGTCCCGACAGGGGAATTTCCAATGAGCAGTTCTTC.

J is TRBJ1-2 and V is TRBV18; possibly TRBD1 for D (5 bases). The V gene's germline CDR1 is KGHSH and CDR2 LQKENI. The CDR3 loop spans 13 amino acids. Trimming took 3 bases from V and 4 from J, leaving 9 bases between them. Here the CDR3 DNA reads TGTGCCAGCTCACCGCCAGGGTTCTATGGCTACACCTTC. It specifies CASSPPGFYGYTF.

This clonotype appeared many times. The rearrangement uses TRBV12-3 or TRBV12-4 and TRBJ2-1; 11 bases match TRBD2. V lost 1 base to trimming and J lost 8 bases; unmatched junction nucleotides: 4. The CDR3 contains 15 residues. The CDR3 DNA is TGTGCCAGCAGTTTAGGACTAGCGGGAACGGATGAGCAGTTCTTC. Translated: CASSLGLAGTDEQFF.

This clonotype was observed many times. V and J are TRBV11-2 and TRBJ2-5; TRBD1 matches 9 bases. V lost 3 bases and J lost 5; bases outside the gene matches: 4. The CDR3 runs to 14 residues. CDR1 is SGHAT and CDR2 is FQNNGV in the germline V gene. In DNA form, the CDR3 reads TGTGCCAGCAGCTTGTACAGGGGGCAGGAGACCCAGTACTTC. This translates into CASSLYRGQETQYF.

This clonotype was detected only a few times. This chain connects TRBV7-2 to TRBJ2-7; D call uncertain. CDR1 is SGHTA and CDR2 is FQGNSA in the germline V gene. The CDR3 is made up of 13 amino acids. Trimming shortened V by 1 base and J by 7 bases, and 11 bases separated the two germline ends. Here the CDR3 reads CASSLGPGVEQYF. The CDR3 DNA sequence: TGTGCCAGCAGCTTAGGACCGGGCGTGGAGCAGTACTTC.

This clonotype occurred a few times. The gene calls are TRBV12-3 or TRBV12-4 and TRBJ2-3, with TRBD1 matching over 8 bases. The V segment lost 5 bases and the J segment 6 bases; nucleotides outside the gene matches: 10. The CDR3 has 15 amino acids. The CDR3 DNA reads TGTGCCAGCAGTCCTCGACAGGGGATTGGGGATACGCAGTATTTT. The encoded protein is CASSPRQGIGDTQYF.

This clonotype was counted only a few times. V is TRBV5-1 and J is TRBJ2-7, with a weak D call TRBD2 (6 bases). Germline CDR1 is SGHRS and CDR2 is YFSETQ. The CDR3 has 14 amino acids. Trimming pared 4 bases from V and 3 bases from J, leaving 14 bases between. The CDR3 DNA follows: TGCGCCAGCAGCGGCCCGGGGGTAGGCTACGAGCAGTACTTC. Protein: CASSGPGVGYEQYF.

This clonotype was seen repeatedly, ten times or more. The chain uses TRBV12-3 or TRBV12-4 and TRBJ2-4; no clear D gene. The length of the CDR3 is 12 residues. V was cut by 0 bases and J by 5 bases, with 2 bases left in between. The CDR3 is CASSLAENIQYF. DNA for the CDR3: TGTGCCAGCAGTTTAGCGGAAAACATTCAGTACTTC.

This clonotype was recorded many times. This chain links TRBV27 with TRBJ2-7; D might be TRBD2 (5 bases). With 2 bases removed from V and 5 bases from J, the gap between germline ends came to 10 bases. The CDR3 is made up of 13 amino acids. Germline assignment: CDR1 MNHEY and CDR2 SMNVEV (reference sequence). The chain's CDR3 is CASSLREYHEQYF. The CDR3 coding sequence is TGTGCCAGCAGTTTAAGGGAGTACCACGAGCAGTACTTC.

This clonotype came up a few times. This chain connects TRBV11-1 to TRBJ2-1; D tentatively reads TRBD1 or TRBD2 (6 bases each). The V and J ends lost 7 bases and 4 bases respectively, with 14 bases between them. The CDR3 has 14 residues. Germline values: CDR1 SGHAT, CDR2 FQDESV (reference sequence). Written as DNA, the CDR3 is TGTGCCAGCAACGGACAAGGGGGGTACAATGAGCAGTTCTTC. As protein: CASNGQGGYNEQFF.

This clonotype was detected only a few times. The J gene is TRBJ2-5, the V gene TRBV12-3 or TRBV12-4; unclear D gene. V lost 2 bases to trimming and J lost 5 bases, with 9 bases between them. The CDR3 consists of 13 residues. The CDR3: CASSLTRWETQYF. CDR3 DNA: TGTGCCAGCAGTTTAACCCGTTGGGAGACCCAGTACTTC.

This clonotype was found a few times. The chain is built from TRBV29-1 and TRBJ1-2; the D gene is possibly TRBD1 (6 bases). Germline lookup yields CDR1 SQVTM and CDR2 ANQGSEA. The CDR3 sequence is 11 residues long. The CDR3 nucleotides are TGCGTCACCGGGACAACTTATGGCTACACCTTC. This translates into CVTGTTYGYTF.

Many counts were recorded for this clonotype. V and J are TRBV5-1 and TRBJ2-5; the D gene is possibly TRBD1 (6 bases). This CDR3 comprises 15 residues. V was trimmed by 0 bases and J by 5 bases, leaving 14 bases between them. The germline gives CDR1 SGHRS, CDR2 YFSETQ. The CDR3 protein is CASSLVGDKWETQYF. CDR3 in DNA: TGCGCCAGCAGCTTGGTTGGGGACAAATGGGAGACCCAGTACTTC.

This clonotype was detected only a few times. V usage is TRBV4-3 and J usage is TRBJ2-7; the D is unclear. V shed 1 base and J shed 4 bases, with 11 bases lying between them. Germline loops: CDR1 LGHNA, CDR2 YSLEER. This CDR3 is built from 14 residues. CDR3 bases: TGCGCCAGCAGCCAAGGAGTGTGGGGATACGAGCAGTACTTC. It is translated as CASSQGVWGYEQYF.

This clonotype was observed at least ten times. This sequence joins TRBV10-3 and TRBJ2-5; the match to TRBD2 covers 12 bases. This CDR3 spans 15 amino acids. The V gene end was trimmed by 4 bases and the J gene end by 5 bases; junction bases not matched to a gene: 5. The V gene's germline CDR1 is ENHRY and CDR2 SYGVKD. CDR3 in amino acids: CAISGLAGAMETQYF. DNA for the CDR3: TGTGCCATCAGTGGACTAGCGGGAGCAATGGAGACCCAGTACTTC.